A single sample is the source of the 13 T cell receptor beta chains below, sequenced in a study of blood T cell repertoires in COVID-19. Assay used: immunoSEQ multiplex PCR; TCRdb lists only in-frame clones, some missing. The profile shows roughly 49,000 clones, 68% of them singletons. The sample consisted of peripheral blood. Receptors were obtained from a woman in her seventies with acute or convalescent COVID-19.

This chain connects TRBV6-5 to TRBJ1-4; no firm D call. Trimming cost V 0 bases and J 5 bases, with 4 bases left between them. The CDR3 loop spans 13 amino acids. The germline V gene has CDR1 MNHEY and CDR2 SVGAGI. This CDR3 reads CASSYSRNEKLFF. The CDR3, as DNA: TGTGCCAGCAGTTACTCCAGGAATGAAAAACTGTTTTTT.

This chain connects TRBV7-9 to TRBJ2-3; 11 nucleotides agree with TRBD2. The CDR3 has 15 amino acids. Germline lookup yields CDR1 SEHNR and CDR2 FQNEAQ (reference sequence). V lost 3 bases and J lost 4; bases outside the gene matches: 3. Written as DNA, the CDR3 is TGTGCCAGCAGCTTGGGTAGCGGGGGGGCAGATACGCAGTATTTT. This gives the protein CASSLGSGGADTQYF.

This chain connects TRBV4-3 to TRBJ2-3, with D maybe TRBD2 (6 bases). Germline V gene sequence: CDR1 LGHNA, CDR2 YSLEER. V lost 2 bases to trimming and J lost 6 bases, with 12 bases between them. CDR3 length equals 14 residues. CDR3 nucleotides: TGCGCCAGCAGCCAAACCGGGAGAGGGGATACGCAGTATTTT. Translating gives CASSQTGRGDTQYF.

The chain couples TRBV2 to TRBJ2-7; possible D gene TRBD1, 5 bases. This CDR3 is built from 15 residues. Trimming cost V 3 bases and J 3 bases, with 15 bases left between them. Per germline, CDR1 SNHLY and CDR2 FYNNEI. The chain's CDR3 is CASSDSLGQGYEQYF. The DNA of the CDR3 is TGTGCCAGCAGTGATTCCCTCGGGCAGGGCTACGAGCAGTACTTC.

The genes are TRBV24-1 and TRBJ2-3; D is ambiguous. The CDR3 consists of 17 residues. V was clipped by 4 bases and J by 3 bases, with 19 bases between them. CDR1 is KGHDR, CDR2 SFDVKD, per germline. In nucleotides, the CDR3 is TGTGCCACCAGTGACTCTACTTCCTATAGGAGTACAGATACGCAGTATTTT. Encoded protein: CATSDSTSYRSTDTQYF.

This chain uses TRBV5-1 with TRBJ1-4; D uncertain. V lost 5 bases to trimming and J lost 4 bases, with 9 bases between them. The CDR3 is made up of 13 amino acids. Germline values: CDR1 SGHRS, CDR2 YFSETQ. The CDR3 region is CASSPGDNEKLFF. As DNA, the CDR3 is TGCGCCAGCAGTCCGGGAGATAATGAAAAACTGTTTTTT.

The rearrangement uses TRBV5-4 and TRBJ1-2, with TRBD1 matching over 7 bases. Germline CDR1 SGHNT, CDR2 YYREEE (reference sequence). V was clipped by 0 bases and J by 8 bases; unmatched bases: 7. The CDR3 is made up of 14 amino acids. The CDR3 is CASSLAGWTGGYTF. DNA for the CDR3: TGTGCCAGCAGCTTGGCAGGGTGGACAGGAGGCTACACCTTC.

The J gene is TRBJ2-7, the V gene TRBV29-1, with 7 bases fitting TRBD1. The junction had 8 bases not matched to a gene; V was cut back by 3 bases and J by 9 bases. Germline V CDR1 and CDR2: SQVTM, ANQGSEA. The CDR3 covers 12 residues. The CDR3 is CSVEGQHGMQYF. The CDR3 DNA reads as TGCAGCGTTGAGGGACAGCACGGGATGCAGTACTTC.

The CDR3 here is CSAYRGDEQFF. In DNA form, the CDR3 reads TGCAGCGCCTATCGCGGGGATGAGCAGTTCTTC. The V and J genes are TRBV29-1 and TRBJ2-1, with a weak D call TRBD2 (6 bases). This CDR3 is 11 amino acids long. Germline V gene data show CDR1 as SQVTM and CDR2 as ANQGSEA. The germline V and J ends were trimmed by 7 bases and 8 bases, with 12 bases remaining between them.

The chain is built from TRBV19 and TRBJ2-2; 9 bases align to TRBD2. Germline CDR1 reads LNHDA; CDR2 reads SQIVND (reference sequence). Trimming cost V 7 bases and J 6 bases; bases outside gene matches: 6. The CDR3 is 14 amino acids. The CDR3 is CASKFAGGAGELFF. CDR3 nucleotides: TGTGCCAGTAAATTTGCGGGAGGGGCCGGGGAGCTGTTTTTT.

The V call is TRBV19, the J call TRBJ2-1; D ambiguous. V was clipped by 0 bases and J by 4 bases, with 4 bases between them. CDR1 is LNHDA, CDR2 SQIVND, per germline (reference sequence). This CDR3 spans 13 amino acids. The CDR3 protein is CASSIDRYNEQFF. DNA for the CDR3: TGTGCCAGTAGTATAGACAGATACAATGAGCAGTTCTTC.

This chain links TRBV28 with TRBJ2-1, with D tentatively TRBD1 (5 bases). The CDR3 extends over 15 amino acids. The germline CDR1 and CDR2 sequences are MDHEN and SYDVKM. Trimming shortened V by 2 bases and J by 0 bases, and 8 bases separated the two germline ends. The CDR3 loop is CASSLPTGSYNEQFF. For the CDR3, the DNA is TGTGCCAGCAGTTTACCAACAGGCTCCTACAATGAGCAGTTCTTC.

The gene calls are TRBV28 and TRBJ2-5; 8 positions agree with TRBD2. This CDR3 is built from 18 residues. V dropped 5 bases and J dropped 3; count of bases not matched to a gene: 17. Germline V gene lookup returns CDR1 MDHEN and CDR2 SYDVKM. Here the CDR3 reads CASSPSPGLGTFEETQYF. In nucleotides, the CDR3 is TGTGCCAGCAGTCCGTCGCCGGGACTAGGAACCTTTGAAGAGACCCAGTACTTC.